These 3 T cell receptor beta chains came from one sample sequenced in a study of T cells in narcolepsy. Sequencing was performed with immunoSEQ multiplex PCR; in TCRdb, only in-frame clones are kept and a portion is missing. Among tens of thousands of clones listed, approximately 85% were seen once. Material for sequencing was CD45RA- memory CD4+ T cells from PBMCs. The receptors shown here come from a human donor with narcolepsy.

This clone has only a few counts. This chain connects TRBV5-1 to TRBJ1-2; 8 bases match TRBD1. V was clipped by 7 bases and J by 6 bases; unmatched bases: 8. The germline V gene encodes CDR1 SGHRS and CDR2 YFSETQ. The CDR3 has 13 residues. Written as DNA, the CDR3 is TGCGCCAGCCGCCCAGGACAGGGAAATGGCTACACCTTC. This translates into CASRPGQGNGYTF.

V is TRBV6-5 and J is TRBJ1-1; no firm D call. CDR1 MNHEY and CDR2 SVGAGI come from the germline V gene. This CDR3 comprises 10 residues. The V end was cut by 9 bases, the J end by 7 bases, with 9 bases between. CDR3 coding DNA: TGTGCCAGACCGAGGGATGAAGCTTTCTTT. Its translation is CARPRDEAFF.

The rearrangement joins TRBV5-1 to TRBJ2-5; D perhaps matches TRBD2 (7 bases). Germline CDR1 SGHRS, CDR2 YFSETQ. The CDR3 is made up of 13 amino acids. The germline V and J ends were trimmed by 7 bases and 5 bases, with 15 bases remaining between them. The CDR3 protein is CASQGGGAETQYF. The CDR3 DNA reads TGCGCCAGCCAGGGAGGGGGGGCTGAGACCCAGTACTTC.